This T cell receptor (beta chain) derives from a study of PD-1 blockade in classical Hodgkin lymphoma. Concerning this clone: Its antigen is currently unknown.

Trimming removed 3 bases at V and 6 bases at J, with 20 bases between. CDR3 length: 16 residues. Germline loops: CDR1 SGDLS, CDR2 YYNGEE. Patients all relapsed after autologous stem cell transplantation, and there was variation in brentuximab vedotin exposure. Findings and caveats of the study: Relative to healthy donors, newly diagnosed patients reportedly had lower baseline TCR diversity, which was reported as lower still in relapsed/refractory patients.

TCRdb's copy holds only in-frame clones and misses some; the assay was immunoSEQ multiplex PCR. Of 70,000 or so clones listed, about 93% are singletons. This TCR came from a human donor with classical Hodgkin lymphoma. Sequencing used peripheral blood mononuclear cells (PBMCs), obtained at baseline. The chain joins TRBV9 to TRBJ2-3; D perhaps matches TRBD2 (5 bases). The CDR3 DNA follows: TGTGCCAGCAGCGCATCAACCGGGGTGTCAATGGATACGCAGTATTTT. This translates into CASSASTGVSMDTQYF. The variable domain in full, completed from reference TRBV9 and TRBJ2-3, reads DSGVTQTPKHLITATGQRVTLRCSPRSGDLSVYWYQQSLDQGLQFLIQYYNGEERAKGNILERFSAQQFPDLHSELNLSSLELGDSALYFCASSASTGVSMDTQYFGPGTRLTVL.